A selection of T cell receptor beta chains follows, all from one sample in a study of blood T cell repertoires in COVID-19. The data were produced by immunoSEQ multiplex PCR, yet TCRdb's version contains in-frame clones alone and is incomplete. In the table there are 250,000 to 350,000 clones, roughly 90% of which are singletons. What was sequenced was PBMCs or T cells enriched from blood (not recorded which). All receptors derive from a woman under 30 with acute COVID-19. Both conserved end residues are part of each CDR3. A D gene is named only where the DNA matches it firmly. Clone size is not always given. Where it is, it says once, few, many or a class for expanded clones.

d_call,j_call,clone_size,v_call,cdr3_nt,cdr3_aa
NA,TRBJ2-7,NA,TRBV7-9,TGTGCCAGCAGCTCCGTAGCTAGCGAGGACCGCACCTACGAGCAGTACTTC,CASSSVASEDRTYEQYF
NA,TRBJ2-2,NA,TRBV9,TGTGCCAGCAGCGTAGAGGGAGTGAACACCGGGGAGCTGTTTTTT,CASSVEGVNTGELFF
NA,TRBJ1-5,NA,TRBV19,TGTGCCAGTAGTATCGGCACAGGGCGTCATCAGCCCCAGCATTTT,CASSIGTGRHQPQHF
NA,TRBJ1-2,once,TRBV5-1,TGCGCCAGCAGACGTACTACCGAGGGCGGGTATGGCTACACCTTC,CASRRTTEGGYGYTF
NA,TRBJ1-5,NA,TRBV10-2,TGCGCCAGCAGTGAGTCGGGGGGAGTTGGCAATCAGCCCCAGCATTTT,CASSESGGVGNQPQHF
NA,TRBJ2-1,few,TRBV7-9,TGTGCCAGCAGCTCAGGGCGGAATGAGCAGTTCTTC,CASSSGRNEQFF
TRBD2,TRBJ2-7,NA,TRBV25-1,TGTGCCAGCAGTGAAGCGGGAGGCTCGTCGGGAGAGCAGTACTTC,CASSEAGGSSGEQYF
NA,TRBJ2-2,NA,TRBV9,TGTGCCAGCAGCGTGTCGTCCGGGGAGCTGTTTTTT,CASSVSSGELFF
TRBD2,TRBJ2-7,once,TRBV6-5,TGTGCCAGCAGTTACTCAGCGGGGTTCTACGAGCAGTACTTC,CASSYSAGFYEQYF
NA,TRBJ1-1,NA,TRBV28,TGTGCCAGCACCTGGGGCTTCACTGAAGCTTTCTTT,CASTWGFTEAFF
NA,TRBJ1-5,NA,TRBV28,TGTGCCAGCAGTTTTCGTAGCAATCAGCCCCAGCATTTT,CASSFRSNQPQHF
NA,TRBJ2-5,NA,TRBV5-1,TGCGCCAGCAGCTTGTCCTTTCAAGAGACCCAGTACTTC,CASSLSFQETQYF
NA,TRBJ1-2,NA,TRBV29-1,TGCAGCGTTGACGGGGGTAACTATGGCTACACCTTC,CSVDGGNYGYTF
NA,TRBJ1-5,NA,TRBV10-3,TGTGCCATCAGTGGCGTCAGCCTTGGACAGAATAATCAGCCCCAGCATTTT,CAISGVSLGQNNQPQHF
NA,TRBJ2-3,NA,TRBV5-1,TGCGCCAGCAATACAGTGTTGGCCAGAGATACGCAGTATTTT,CASNTVLARDTQYF
NA,TRBJ2-7,NA,TRBV20-1,TGCAGTGCTAGAAGAGAGTACGAGCAGTACTTC,CSARREYEQYF
TRBD1,TRBJ2-3,NA,TRBV7-8,TGTGCCAGCAGCCAACGACAGGGTTCAGGGGATACGCAGTATTTT,CASSQRQGSGDTQYF
TRBD1,TRBJ2-1,NA,TRBV15,TGTGCCACCAGCAGAGGAGGACAGGGGAAAGATGAGCAGTTCTTC,CATSRGGQGKDEQFF
TRBD1,TRBJ1-5,NA,TRBV7-9,TGTGCCAGCAGCTTAGGGACAGGGTCTTTCATTCAGCCCCAGCATTTT,CASSLGTGSFIQPQHF
TRBD2,TRBJ2-1,NA,TRBV5-1,TGCGCCAGCAGCTTGGACCTAGCGGGAATGTACAATGAGCAGTTCTTC,CASSLDLAGMYNEQFF
NA,TRBJ1-2,NA,TRBV19,TGTGCCAGTAGTATAGGTTCGGGGGAAAGCTATGGCTACACCTTC,CASSIGSGESYGYTF
NA,TRBJ2-1,NA,TRBV5-1,TGCGCCAGCAGCTTGTCCGGGTTGAGGGATGAGCAGTTCTTC,CASSLSGLRDEQFF
NA,TRBJ2-7,NA,TRBV28,TGTGCCAGCAGTTCAACACCCGACGGGACCTACGAGCAGTACTTC,CASSSTPDGTYEQYF
TRBD2,TRBJ2-1,NA,TRBV6-5,TGTGCCACCGCTCGCAAGAGCGGGGGATACAATGAGCAGTTCTTC,CATARKSGGYNEQFF
NA,TRBJ1-2,NA,TRBV25-1,TGTGCCAGCAGTAGCCCGGGGGTAGTTAACTATGGCTACACCTTC,CASSSPGVVNYGYTF
NA,TRBJ1-1,NA,TRBV19,TGTGCCAGTAGAAGAACAGAGATGAACACTGAAGCTTTCTTT,CASRRTEMNTEAFF
NA,TRBJ2-5,NA,TRBV5-1,TGCGCCAGCAGCTTCCGACAGGTCCAAGAGACCCAGTACTTC,CASSFRQVQETQYF
TRBD1,TRBJ2-2,once,TRBV11-1,TGTGCCAGCAGCCAGCTCAGGGGGAGAAACACCGGGGAGCTGTTTTTT,CASSQLRGRNTGELFF
NA,TRBJ1-1,NA,TRBV12-3/TRBV12-4,TGTGCCAGCAGTGCACAGGGAAAAGCTTTCTTT,CASSAQGKAFF
NA,TRBJ1-2,NA,TRBV28,TGTGCCAGCAGTTTATTATACTTACAGGGACCTAACTATGGCTACACCTTC,CASSLLYLQGPNYGYTF
TRBD1,TRBJ1-1,NA,TRBV5-5,TGTGCCAGCAGTTTAACTGGGGACAGCCTGAACACTGAAGCTTTCTTT,CASSLTGDSLNTEAFF
NA,TRBJ2-1,NA,TRBV19,TGTGCCAGTAGCGGCGTGCCAACGGGACACCTATACAATGAGCAGTTCTTC,CASSGVPTGHLYNEQFF
TRBD1,TRBJ1-2,NA,TRBV29-1,TGCAGCGTTGACGTGACAGGGGGCTCTGGAGGCTACACCTTC,CSVDVTGGSGGYTF
TRBD1,TRBJ1-1,NA,TRBV28,TGTGCCAGCAGTCCACTCGGGACAGGGGGGGCGAACACTGAAGCTTTCTTT,CASSPLGTGGANTEAFF
NA,TRBJ2-5,NA,TRBV6-5,TGTGCCAGCAGACCGGGCGGAGGTGTCGAGACCCAGTACTTC,CASRPGGGVETQYF
TRBD1,TRBJ1-2,NA,TRBV27,TGTGCCAGCAGCTCTACAGGGGGGCTCTATGGCTACACCTTC,CASSSTGGLYGYTF
NA,TRBJ2-3,NA,TRBV28,TGTGCCAGCAGCGTAGCCCCATTGCTCACAGATACGCAGTATTTT,CASSVAPLLTDTQYF
TRBD1,TRBJ1-4,NA,TRBV6-5,TGTGCCAGCAGCCGGGACAGGGGGGCTGAAAAACTGTTTTTT,CASSRDRGAEKLFF
TRBD2,TRBJ2-1,once,TRBV27,TGTGCCAGCAGTTTGCTAGCGGGAGTTGACAATGAGCAGTTCTTC,CASSLLAGVDNEQFF
NA,TRBJ1-1,NA,TRBV9,TGTGCCAGCAGCGTTGTTATGAACACTGAAGCTTTCTTT,CASSVVMNTEAFF
NA,TRBJ2-7,NA,TRBV5-1,TGCGCCAGCGTCAACCTCAGGGTGTACTCCTACGAGCAGTACTTC,CASVNLRVYSYEQYF
NA,TRBJ1-4,NA,TRBV6-1,TGTGCCAGCAGTGAATTCGGGTCTAATGAAAAACTGTTTTTT,CASSEFGSNEKLFF
TRBD1,TRBJ2-7,NA,TRBV7-3,TGTGCCAGCAGCTCTTCGGGGACAGGGCCCTACGAGCAGTACTTC,CASSSSGTGPYEQYF
NA,TRBJ1-5,NA,TRBV7-2,TGTGCCAGCAGCGCAGGGCTCAATCAGCCCCAGCATTTT,CASSAGLNQPQHF
TRBD1,TRBJ1-6,NA,TRBV28,TGTGCCAGCAGTTTAAGCCACGGACAGGGGTGGTCACCCCTCCACTTT,CASSLSHGQGWSPLHF
NA,TRBJ2-2,NA,TRBV19,TGTGCCAGTAGTCCAAACAGGGCCGGGGAGCTGTTTTTT,CASSPNRAGELFF
NA,TRBJ1-1,NA,TRBV7-3,TGTGCCAGCAGCCAAGGGGGAACTGAAGCTTTCTTT,CASSQGGTEAFF
NA,TRBJ1-1,NA,TRBV3-1/TRBV3-2,TGTGCCAGCAGCCAAGACCAGGGACTGCAAGCTTTCTTT,CASSQDQGLQAFF
TRBD1,TRBJ2-5,once,TRBV30,TGTGCCTGGAGTACAGGACAGGGGAAGACCCAGTACTTC,CAWSTGQGKTQYF
NA,TRBJ2-3,NA,TRBV13,TGTGCCAGCAGCTTAGGTGGGGAGGATGCAGATACGCAGTATTTT,CASSLGGEDADTQYF
TRBD1,TRBJ1-6,once,TRBV5-1,TGCGCCAGCAGCTCATTGGACAGGGGTGATCATTCACCCCTCCACTTT,CASSSLDRGDHSPLHF